The clone carrying this T cell receptor (beta chain) was counted at least ten times. Its antigen is not identified. The data were taken from a study of T cells in Graves' hyperthyroidism and ophthalmopathy. Findings of the study overall: Most thyroid clonotypes that were expanded above 0.001 also turned up in blood.

This CDR3 is built from 13 residues. Trimming shortened V by 4 bases and J by 1 base, and 8 bases separated the two germline ends. From germline, CDR1 is SGHRS and CDR2 YFSETQ. Amplification of TCR beta CDR3 regions was performed using RNA transcripts as template. HTBI primers drove first-round RT-PCR of the TCR CDR3. TCRdb re-analysed the multiplex PCR reads in MiXCR, keeping a single row per CDR3 protein. Of about 200,000 distinct CDR3 sequences listed, approximately 20% are singletons. V gene TRBV5-1 combines with J gene TRBJ2-5; a weak D match, TRBD1 (5 bases). Source material: blood. The TCR was taken from a man aged 35 to 55 with Graves' hyperthyroidism. The CDR3 is CASSQGGQETQYF. CDR3 DNA: TGCGCCAGCAGCCAGGGTGGCCAAGAGACCCAGTACTTC.